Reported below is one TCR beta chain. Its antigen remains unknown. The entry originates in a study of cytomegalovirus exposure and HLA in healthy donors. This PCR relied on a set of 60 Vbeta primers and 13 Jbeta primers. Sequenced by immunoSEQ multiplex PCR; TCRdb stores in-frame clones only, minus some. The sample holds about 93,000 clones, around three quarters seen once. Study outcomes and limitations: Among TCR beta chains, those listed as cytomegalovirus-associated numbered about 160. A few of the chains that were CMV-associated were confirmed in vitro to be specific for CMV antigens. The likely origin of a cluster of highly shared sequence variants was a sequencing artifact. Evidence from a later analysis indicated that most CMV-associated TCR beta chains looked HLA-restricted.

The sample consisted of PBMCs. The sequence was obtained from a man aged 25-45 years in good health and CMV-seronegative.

The DNA of the CDR3 is TGTGCCAGCAGTTACTCCAGGACAGGGGATAATGAAAAACTGTTTTTT. This sequence encodes CASSYSRTGDNEKLFF. The chain links TRBV6-6 to TRBJ1-4; the match to TRBD1 covers 9 bases. Looked up from germline, CDR1 is MNHNY and CDR2 is SVGAGI (reference sequence). J lost 4 bases, V lost 0 bases, and 3 bases had no gene match. The CDR3 contains 16 residues.